This T cell receptor (beta chain) was observed in a study of blood T cell repertoires in COVID-19. Study-level information: Nucleic acid was either cDNA or gDNA, and it came from T cells, B-cell-depleted T cells, or PBMCs.

As handled by the study authors: Estimated nucleated cell counts came from reference gene primer amplification. Generated by immunoSEQ multiplex PCR, the TCRdb table keeps only in-frame clones and is missing some. D and trimming were read from the DNA, whereas the V and J calls and clone size are those reported in that table. Seen here are around 27,000 clones, 80% to 90% observed once, and the top ten hold over 9%. Trimming cost V 6 bases and J 3 bases; bases outside gene matches: 6. The length of the CDR3 is 15 residues. Germline CDR1 is KGHSH and CDR2 is LQKENI. The chain recombines TRBV18 with TRBJ1-5; TRBD1 matches at 9 bases. The sequence derives from a man aged 60 to 69 with acute or convalescent COVID-19. The specimen sequenced was peripheral blood. CDR3 residues: CASSQGTGINQPQHF. In DNA, the CDR3 is TGTGCCAGCTCGCAAGGGACAGGGATCAATCAGCCCCAGCATTTT.